Here is one TCR beta chain with its context. The data derive from a study of blood T cell repertoires in COVID-19. Study details: Sites in the United States, Italy and Spain provided acute and convalescent COVID-19 samples. Sources were T cells, B-cell-depleted T cells, or PBMCs; the material itself was cDNA or gDNA.

In the original analysis: Amplified reference gene primers provided the basis for estimating nucleated cell counts. The method was immunoSEQ multiplex PCR; TCRdb's version includes in-frame clones alone and lacks a portion of them. The D gene and trimming were derived from the DNA, and the V and J assignments and clone size from that table. The sample yields about 240,000 clones, more than 75% seen once. The CDR3 length is 14 residues. V lost 6 bases to trimming and J lost 4 bases, with 18 bases between them. Germline CDR1 and CDR2: GTSNPN and SVGIG (reference sequence). The clonotype was recovered from a woman aged 55-70 years with active or convalescent COVID-19. Sequenced input: peripheral blood. This chain uses TRBV30 with TRBJ1-2; TRBD1 might be the D (6 bases). CDR3 coding DNA: TGTGCCTGTCTGCGGGGGGGGCCCTTCTATGGCTACACCTTC. This sequence encodes CACLRGGPFYGYTF. The entire variable domain, with the rest obtained from reference TRBV30 and TRBJ1-2, is as follows: SQTIHQWPATLVQPVGSPLSLECTVEGTSNPNLYWYRQAAGRGLQLLFYSVGIGQISSEVPQNLSASRPQDRQFILSSKKLLLSDSGFYLCACLRGGPFYGYTFGSGTRLTVV.